The 10 T cell receptor beta chains below all came from one sample that was sequenced in a study of CD8+CD57+ T cells in acquired aplastic anemia. According to the study, genomic DNA was the template for TCR beta VDJ and CDR3 profiling. Via MiXCR, TCRdb re-called the reads, giving one row per CDR3 protein. The data contain tens of thousands of distinct CDR3 sequences, under 65% of them singletons. The sample taken for sequencing was sorted CD4+, CD8+, or CD8+CD57+ T cells (not recorded which) from PBMCs. The receptor set was obtained from a human donor in good health, serving as a control.

Remarks on this clonotype: One junction end disagrees with the germline gene, perhaps due to a read error. The rearrangement links TRBV20-1 to TRBJ2-1; 10 bases are shared with TRBD2. The germline V gene encodes CDR1 DFQATT and CDR2 SNEGSKA (reference sequence). The CDR3 is made up of 15 amino acids. The CDR3, as DNA: TGCGGTGCTAGTTGGGGACTAGCGATCCGAGGTGAGCAGCTCTTC. This translates into CGASWGLAIRGEQLF.

V usage is TRBV10-3 and J usage is TRBJ1-6; D unresolved. V gave up 4 bases and J gave up 8 bases, with 6 bases separating them. CDR3 length: 12 amino acids. In germline, CDR1 is ENHRY, CDR2 SYGVKD. The CDR3 DNA reads TGTGCCATCAGTGGTTATGATTCACCCCTCCACTTT. Translating it yields CAISGYDSPLHF.

The chain's CDR3 is CASSEGATNEKLFF. CDR3 coding DNA: TGTGCCAGCAGTGAGGGGGCAACTAATGAAAAACTGTTTTTT. J is TRBJ1-4 and V is TRBV25-1; D possibly corresponds to TRBD1 (5 bases). The CDR3 spans 14 residues. Trimming left V 3 bases short and J 0 bases short, with 5 bases between. Germline lookup yields CDR1 MGHDK and CDR2 SYGVNS.

Concerning this clonotype itself: This could be a read error, since a much larger clone is one nucleotide away. This is likely a read error, given that the CDR3 carries no conserved phenylalanine or tryptophan at its end. This chain connects TRBV7-2 to TRBJ1-5, with a tentative D call TRBD1 (5 bases). The CDR3 consists of 15 residues. Germline lookup yields CDR1 SGHTA and CDR2 FQGNSA. The ends were cut back, 1 base at V and 3 bases at J, with 10 bases in the middle. CDR3 loop: CASSLVSGPNQPQHS. CDR3 DNA sequence: TGTGCCAGCAGCTTAGTTTCAGGGCCCAATCAGCCCCAGCATTCT.

The gene calls are TRBV7-2 and TRBJ2-2; 13 bases align to TRBD2. The junction had 1 base not matched to a gene; V was cut back by 3 bases and J by 6 bases. The CDR3 covers 15 residues. CDR1 SGHTA and CDR2 FQGNSA come from the germline V gene. The CDR3 loop is CASSFTSGGAGELFF. In DNA, the CDR3 is TGTGCCAGCAGCTTCACTAGCGGGGGGGCCGGGGAGCTGTTTTTT.

In its sample, this clonotype was seen many times. V gene TRBV7-9 combines with J gene TRBJ1-1; D is unclear. The V gene's germline CDR1 is SEHNR and CDR2 FQNEAQ (reference sequence). V dropped 3 bases and J dropped 1 base, with 12 bases sitting between them. The CDR3 length is 15 residues. CDR3 DNA sequence: TGTGCCAGCAGCTTCGTGTCGGGTAGGAACACTGAAGCTTTCTTT. As protein: CASSFVSGRNTEAFF.

This clonotype was picked up a small number of times. The CDR3 region has the DNA TGTGCCAGCAGTGAAGGTTTAGCGGGTTATTATGAGCAGTTCTTC. Its protein is CASSEGLAGYYEQFF. The J gene is TRBJ2-1, the V gene TRBV2; 7 nucleotides agree with TRBD2. The germline gives CDR1 SNHLY, CDR2 FYNNEI. V trimming: 1 base; J trimming: 8 bases; junction bases outside the gene matches: 8. This CDR3 is built from 15 residues.

This sequence joins TRBV20-1 and TRBJ2-3; D is unresolved. Germline-derived CDR1 and CDR2 are DFQATT and SNEGSKA (reference sequence). The CDR3 consists of 11 residues. V was shortened by 8 bases and J by 2 bases, with 8 bases between the two germline ends. CDR3 nucleotide sequence: TGCAGTCGTAAGTCCACAGATACGCAGTATTTT. This translates into CSRKSTDTQYF.

In its sample, this clonotype was seen many times. The rearrangement links TRBV6-1 to TRBJ1-1; tentative D call: TRBD1 (5 bases). Germline V CDR1 and CDR2: MNHNS, SASEGT. V was pared by 6 bases and J by 0 bases, with 20 bases between. The length of the CDR3 is 17 residues. The CDR3 loop is CASREIYDSAMNTEAFF. CDR3 nucleotide sequence: TGTGCCAGCAGGGAGATTTACGACAGCGCCATGAACACTGAAGCTTTCTTT.

The CDR3 bases are TGCAGTGCTCGCCGGGACAGGGGGGGCCCCAATGAGCAGTTCTTC. It codes for CSARRDRGGPNEQFF. This chain connects TRBV20-1 to TRBJ2-1; 11 bases fit TRBD1. Germline lookup yields CDR1 DFQATT and CDR2 SNEGSKA (reference sequence). This CDR3 has 15 amino acids. After removal of 5 bases from V and 6 bases from J, the junction contained 9 bases not matched to a gene.